This TCR beta chain was profiled in a study of T cells in Graves' hyperthyroidism and ophthalmopathy. TCR beta CDR3 regions were amplified from RNA transcripts. With the HTBI primer set, the TCR CDR3 went through a first round of RT-PCR. TCRdb redid the calling of the multiplex PCR reads with MiXCR, one entry per CDR3 protein. This sample yields around 600,000 distinct CDR3 sequences, of which roughly 16% are seen a single time; about 3.5% belongs to the top ten. PBMCs were obtained from over 8.5 ml fresh peripheral blood. This clonotype was picked up a small number of times. This CDR3 comprises 15 residues. The V gene lost 4 bases and the J gene lost 3 bases, with 18 bases spanning the gap. Germline V gene data show CDR1 as DFQATT and CDR2 as SNEGSKA (reference sequence).

Sequenced material: blood. This rearrangement joins TRBV20-1 to TRBJ1-1; possible D gene TRBD1, 6 bases. This clonotype originated in a woman between 40 and 50 years old with Graves' ophthalmopathy. This CDR3 is CSATRGQLAYTEAFF. The CDR3 DNA reads as TGCAGTGCTACCCGCGGACAGTTGGCGTACACTGAAGCTTTCTTT.